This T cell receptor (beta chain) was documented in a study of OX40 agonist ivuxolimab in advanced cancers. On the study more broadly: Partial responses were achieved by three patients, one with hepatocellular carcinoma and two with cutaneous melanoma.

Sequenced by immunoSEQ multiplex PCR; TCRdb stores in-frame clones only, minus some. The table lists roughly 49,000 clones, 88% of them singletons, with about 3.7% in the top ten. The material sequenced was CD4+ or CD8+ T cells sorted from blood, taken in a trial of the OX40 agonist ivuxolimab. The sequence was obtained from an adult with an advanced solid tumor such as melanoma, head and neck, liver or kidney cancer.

CDR3: CASSRGGLKMNTEAFF. Here the CDR3 DNA reads TGTGCCAGCAGCCGGGGGGGTTTAAAAATGAACACTGAAGCTTTCTTT. The chain carries TRBV21-1 and TRBJ1-1. TRBV21-1 is classified as a pseudogene. This CDR3 contains 16 residues.